This T cell receptor (beta chain) was identified in a study of blood T cell repertoires in COVID-19. Looking at the study overall: Samples representing acute and convalescent COVID-19 were sourced from the United States, Italy and Spain. The analysed material was cDNA or gDNA that came from T cells, B-cell-depleted T cells, or PBMCs.

Germline assignment: CDR1 LGHNA and CDR2 YNFKEQ. The V and J ends lost 3 bases and 4 bases, in that order; junction bases with no gene match: 7. This CDR3 region has 15 residues. Per the study methods: Using reference gene primer amplification, nucleated cell counts were estimated. Clones were sequenced by immunoSEQ multiplex PCR, and TCRdb holds only the in-frame ones, with some missing. Clone size and the V and J calls come from that table; the DNA yielded D and trimming. Of 100,000 to 150,000 clones detected, roughly 87% appear once; the ten largest clones hold 25% to 30%. This sequence was found in a woman older than 75 with acute or convalescent COVID-19. The chain has TRBV4-2 and TRBJ2-3, with 7 nucleotides matching TRBD1. Source material: peripheral blood. As DNA, the CDR3 is TGTGCCAGCAGCCATCACAGGGGTAGGGCAGATACGCAGTATTTT. Translation gives CASSHHRGRADTQYF.